These 26 T cell receptor beta chains came from one sample sequenced in a study of Ad26.COV2.S vaccination and SARS-CoV-2 variants. The table came from immunoSEQ multiplex PCR; TCRdb's copy has only in-frame clones and leaves some out. The table includes roughly 240,000 clones, roughly 90% detected once. Treatment given: some 20 received Ad26.COV2.S at low or high dose, single or two shots; several received placebo; per-sample allocation not given. Specimens were obtained on day 63 following the first vaccine or placebo injection. Sample: peripheral blood, taken in a trial of Ad26.COV2.S vaccine versus placebo. Receptors were obtained from a person between 18 and 65 years old who received the Ad26.COV2.S COVID-19 vaccine or a placebo.

The chain joins TRBV29-1 to TRBJ2-3; maybe TRBD2 (6 bases). CDR1 is SQVTM and CDR2 is ANQGSEA in the germline V gene. The V end lost 3 bases, the J end lost 1 base, and 8 bases lay between the germline ends. The CDR3 length is 13 residues. The CDR3 region has the DNA TGCAGCGTTGAGCCGGGGGGCACAGATACGCAGTATTTT. Encoded protein: CSVEPGGTDTQYF.

The chain is built from TRBV24-1 and TRBJ2-5; a weak D match, TRBD2 (7 bases). The CDR3 is 12 residues long. The germline V and J ends were trimmed by 10 bases and 4 bases, with 12 bases remaining between them. Germline lookup yields CDR1 KGHDR and CDR2 SFDVKD. CDR3 sequence (DNA): TGTGCCACGGGGGGGGCAGGAGAGACCCAGTACTTC. Translated, it gives CATGGAGETQYF.

This chain connects TRBV28 to TRBJ2-1; no definite D call. CDR3 length equals 14 residues. Germline loops: CDR1 MDHEN, CDR2 SYDVKM. V lost 2 bases to trimming and J lost 5 bases, with 10 bases between them. CDR3 nucleotide sequence: TGTGCCAGCAGTTTAGTCAATATCCACAATGAGCAGTTCTTC. This codes for CASSLVNIHNEQFF.

The V call is TRBV10-1, the J call TRBJ2-1; perhaps TRBD2 as D (6 bases). Germline CDR1 WNHNN, CDR2 SYGVQD (reference sequence). Trimming took 5 bases from V and 4 from J, leaving 24 bases between them. This CDR3 has 18 amino acids. The CDR3 protein is CASSPRGFGGAGYNEQFF. The CDR3, as DNA: TGCGCCAGCAGTCCCCGGGGCTTTGGAGGGGCGGGTTACAATGAGCAGTTCTTC.

The chain has TRBV28 and TRBJ2-7; the D gene is possibly TRBD2 (5 bases). CDR3 length: 15 residues. V was clipped by 5 bases and J by 0 bases, with 14 bases between them. The germline V gene encodes CDR1 MDHEN and CDR2 SYDVKM. This CDR3 reads CASSVQGGSSYEQYF. In DNA form, the CDR3 reads TGTGCCAGCAGTGTCCAAGGAGGCAGCTCCTACGAGCAGTACTTC.

The chain combines TRBV7-2 with TRBJ1-3; no clear D. This CDR3 is 15 amino acids long. The germline V gene encodes CDR1 SGHTA and CDR2 FQGNSA. Trimming took off 5 bases at V and 4 bases at J, with 15 bases between the two ends. The CDR3 nucleotides are TGTGCCAGCAGCCCCCTGGACCTGGCGGGAAACACCATATATTTT. Translation: CASSPLDLAGNTIYF.

V gene TRBV20-1 combines with J gene TRBJ2-6, with 8 bases lining up with TRBD1. J was trimmed by 2 bases and V by 3 bases; bases with no gene match: 9. The germline CDR1 and CDR2 sequences are DFQATT and SNEGSKA (reference sequence). This CDR3 is 17 amino acids long. CDR3 amino acids: CSASYGTGAPGANVLTF. Here the CDR3 DNA reads TGCAGTGCTAGTTACGGGACAGGCGCCCCTGGGGCCAACGTCCTGACTTTC.

This rearrangement joins TRBV30 to TRBJ2-1; D gene unclear. The germline V gene encodes CDR1 GTSNPN and CDR2 SVGIG (reference sequence). The CDR3 is made up of 15 amino acids. Trimming pared 3 bases from V and 0 bases from J, leaving 12 bases between. In nucleotides, the CDR3 is TGTGCCTGGAGGGGATCTATACACTCCTACAATGAGCAGTTCTTC. As protein: CAWRGSIHSYNEQFF.

The CDR3 reads CATLGQGKNSGANVLTF. CDR3 coding DNA: TGTGCCACCCTTGGACAGGGAAAAAACTCTGGGGCCAACGTCCTGACTTTC. The chain links TRBV28 to TRBJ2-6, with TRBD1 matching 8 bases. This CDR3 is built from 17 residues. The germline CDR1 and CDR2 sequences are MDHEN and SYDVKM. V was pared by 10 bases and J by 0 bases, with 11 bases of the junction left unmatched.

V is TRBV5-1 and J is TRBJ2-5; 9 bases are a match to TRBD2. Germline lookup yields CDR1 SGHRS and CDR2 YFSETQ. This CDR3 region has 16 residues. The junction had 15 bases not matched to a gene; V was cut back by 4 bases and J by 8 bases. CDR3 nucleotide sequence: TGCGCCAGCAGCATCCTAGCGGGATCGGGTGTTGGTACCCAGTACTTC. Its translation is CASSILAGSGVGTQYF.

The V call is TRBV19, the J call TRBJ2-6; the D gene could be TRBD1 or TRBD2 (6 bases each). Trimming pared 5 bases from V and 0 bases from J, leaving 29 bases between. This CDR3 has 22 amino acids. Germline CDR1 and CDR2: LNHDA and SQIVND (reference sequence). CDR3 amino acids: CASSARRGWRDTYSSGANVLTF. The CDR3 bases are TGTGCCAGTAGTGCCCGACGGGGGTGGCGGGACACATACTCCTCTGGGGCCAACGTCCTGACTTTC. Complete variable domain (other parts from reference TRBV19 and TRBJ2-6): DGGITQSPKYLFRKEGQNVTLSCEQNLNHDAMYWYRQDPGQGLRLIYYSQIVNDFQKGDIAEGYSVSREKKESFPLTVTSAQKNPTAFYLCASSARRGWRDTYSSGANVLTFGAGSRLTVL.

CDR3 loop: CASSQGTGRGGSYGYTF. Written as DNA, the CDR3 is TGTGCCAGCAGCCAAGGGACAGGGCGCGGGGGCAGCTATGGCTACACCTTC. V is TRBV3-1 (or the pseudogene TRBV3-2) and J is TRBJ1-2; 8 positions match TRBD1. The V gene's germline CDR1 is LGHDT and CDR2 YNNKEL (reference sequence). Losses at the gene ends were 1 base for V and 4 bases for J; bases not matched to a gene: 11. This CDR3 has 17 residues.

CDR3 nucleotide sequence: TGTGCCAGCTCACCACCTGGGACTAGCGGATTTAGTAGCACAGATACGCAGTATTTT. Protein product: CASSPPGTSGFSSTDTQYF. This chain connects TRBV18 to TRBJ2-3, with 11 bases that match TRBD2. V shed 0 bases, J shed 0 bases, and the junction held 8 bases outside the gene matches. The CDR3 consists of 19 residues. Germline V gene data show CDR1 as KGHSH and CDR2 as LQKENI.

V usage is TRBV28 and J usage is TRBJ1-4, with no clear D. V lost 2 bases, J lost 0 bases, and 13 bases lay in between. The germline V gene has CDR1 MDHEN and CDR2 SYDVKM. This CDR3 has 17 residues. The CDR3 here is CASSLESTLATNEKLFF. The CDR3 nucleotides are TGTGCCAGCAGTTTAGAGTCGACACTTGCAACTAATGAAAAACTGTTTTTT.

The chain employs TRBV7-9 and TRBJ2-7, with 7 bases lining up with TRBD2. The germline CDR1 and CDR2 sequences are SEHNR and FQNEAQ (reference sequence). The trim removed 3 bases at V and 3 bases at J, leaving 5 bases unmatched. The CDR3 extends over 14 amino acids. DNA of the CDR3: TGTGCCAGCAGCTTCGGGGGGAGAAACTACGAGCAGTACTTC. It encodes CASSFGGRNYEQYF.

This rearrangement joins TRBV11-2 to TRBJ2-7, with 8 bases lining up with TRBD1. Germline V gives CDR1 SGHAT, CDR2 FQNNGV. Trimming took 0 bases from V and 7 from J; bases not matched to a gene: 5. This CDR3 spans 14 amino acids. CDR3 amino acids: CASSLEQGAGEQYF. The CDR3 region has the DNA TGTGCCAGCAGCTTAGAGCAGGGGGCAGGAGAGCAGTACTTC.

This chain joins TRBV9 and TRBJ2-1; the D is unclear. The CDR3 extends over 10 amino acids. V dropped 7 bases and J dropped 4 bases, with 3 bases sitting between them. Germline lookup yields CDR1 SGDLS and CDR2 YYNGEE. The CDR3 reads CASGYNEQFF. CDR3 bases: TGTGCCAGCGGTTACAATGAGCAGTTCTTC.

The chain is built from TRBV28 and TRBJ2-2, with unresolved D. Germline V CDR1 and CDR2: MDHEN, SYDVKM. V was shortened by 6 bases and J by 4 bases, with 6 bases between the two germline ends. The CDR3 is 12 amino acids. The CDR3 bases are TGTGCCAGCAGCCTCAGCACCGGGGAGCTGTTTTTT. It codes for CASSLSTGELFF.

This clone was observed a handful of times. The chain employs TRBV24-1 and TRBJ2-1; D uncertain. Germline CDR1 reads KGHDR; CDR2 reads SFDVKD. There are 11 residues in the CDR3. V lost 6 bases and J 6 bases, leaving 5 bases between the germline ends. CDR3 bases: TGTGCCACCAGTCAGCTCAATGAGCAGTTCTTC. It is translated as CATSQLNEQFF.

The chain uses TRBV29-1 and TRBJ2-7, with D uncertain. The CDR3 loop spans 11 amino acids. CDR1 and CDR2 (germline): SQVTM, ANQGSEA. V dropped 1 base and J dropped 5 bases, with 6 bases sitting between them. The CDR3 here is CSVEGYDEQYF. CDR3 coding DNA: TGCAGCGTTGAAGGTTACGACGAGCAGTACTTC.

The rearrangement links TRBV4-1 to TRBJ1-3, with 8 bases matching TRBD1. Unmatched junction bases numbered 5, after V lost 4 bases and J lost 0 bases. Per the germline V gene, CDR1 is MGHRA and CDR2 is YSYEKL. This CDR3 is 16 amino acids long. CDR3 DNA sequence: TGCGCCAGCAGCCGACCGGGACAGGACTCTGGAAACACCATATATTTT. It is translated as CASSRPGQDSGNTIYF.

The genes are TRBV5-1 and TRBJ2-7; perhaps D is TRBD1 or TRBD2 (5 bases each). Germline V CDR1 and CDR2: SGHRS, YFSETQ. CDR3 size: 12 residues. With 0 bases removed from V and 7 bases from J, the gap between germline ends came to 8 bases. This CDR3 reads CASSLGGGEQYF. The DNA for the CDR3 is TGCGCCAGCAGCTTGGGGGGCGGGGAGCAGTACTTC.

This clone was seen once. V is TRBV7-8 and J is TRBJ1-5; 7 bases align to TRBD1. From germline, CDR1 is SGHVS and CDR2 FQNEAQ. The CDR3 sequence is 16 residues long. J lost 4 bases, V lost 5 bases, and 11 bases had no gene match. The CDR3 DNA reads TGTGCCAGCAGCCCGGGAACCGACAGGGTTAATCAGCCCCAGCATTTT. Translating gives CASSPGTDRVNQPQHF.

This clone has just one count. V is TRBV28 and J is TRBJ2-7, with 9 bases lining up with TRBD1. CDR3 length: 14 amino acids. Germline CDR1 is MDHEN and CDR2 is SYDVKM. V gave up 6 bases and J gave up 3 bases; unmatched junction bases: 6. The CDR3 nucleotides read TGTGCCAGCAGCCCGGGACAGGGTATCTACGAGCAGTACTTC. Translating gives CASSPGQGIYEQYF. The full variable domain, its missing parts supplied by reference TRBV28 and TRBJ2-7, is DVKVTQSSRYLVKRTGEKVFLECVQDMDHENMFWYRQDPGLGLRLIYFSYDVKMKEKGDIPEGYSVSREKKERFSLILESASTNQTSMYLCASSPGQGIYEQYFGPGTRLTVT.

This chain links TRBV3-1 (or the pseudogene TRBV3-2) with TRBJ2-3; tentatively, D is TRBD2 (6 bases). Trimming removed 0 bases at V and 3 bases at J, with 19 bases between. This CDR3 has 18 amino acids. Germline CDR1 LGHDT, CDR2 YNNKEL (reference sequence). The CDR3, as DNA: TGTGCCAGCAGCCAAGATAGCGGTAGCGTTCCGCGTACAGATACGCAGTATTTT. It yields the protein CASSQDSGSVPRTDTQYF.

The DNA for the CDR3 is TGTGCCAGCAGTTCGGGGAGGGGGCCAGAGACCCAGTACTTC. Its translation: CASSSGRGPETQYF. J is TRBJ2-5 and V is TRBV28; D possibly matches TRBD1 or TRBD2 (7 bases each). This CDR3 spans 14 amino acids. The germline gives CDR1 MDHEN, CDR2 SYDVKM. V gave up 4 bases and J gave up 4 bases, with 13 bases separating them.